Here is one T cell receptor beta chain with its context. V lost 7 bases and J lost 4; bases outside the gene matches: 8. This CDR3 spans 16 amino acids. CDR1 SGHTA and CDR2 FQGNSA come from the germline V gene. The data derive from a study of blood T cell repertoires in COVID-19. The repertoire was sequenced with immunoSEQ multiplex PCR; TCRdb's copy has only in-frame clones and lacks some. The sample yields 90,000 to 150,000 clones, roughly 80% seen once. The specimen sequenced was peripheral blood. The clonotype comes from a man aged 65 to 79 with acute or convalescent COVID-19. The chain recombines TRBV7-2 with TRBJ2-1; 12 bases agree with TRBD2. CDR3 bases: TGTGCCAGCATCCGTAGCGGACTAGCGGGGTACAATGAGCAGTTCTTC. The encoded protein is CASIRSGLAGYNEQFF.